This passage covers 15 T cell receptor beta chains from one sample sequenced in a study of blood T cell repertoires in COVID-19. TCRdb keeps only in-frame clones here, not all; method: immunoSEQ multiplex PCR. The repertoire holds about 130,000 clones, with about four fifths as singletons. Source material: peripheral blood. These receptors were obtained from a man aged 40-55 years with active or convalescent COVID-19.

The genes are TRBV19 and TRBJ2-3; D is unclear. CDR3 length equals 11 residues. The germline gives CDR1 LNHDA, CDR2 SQIVND (reference sequence). Between the trimmed V and J ends, which lost 7 bases and 0 bases, there was a span of 2 bases. For the CDR3, the DNA is TGTGCCAGTACAAGCACAGATACGCAGTATTTT. It codes for CASTSTDTQYF.

The genes are TRBV30 and TRBJ1-5; D gene uncertain. V lost 1 base to trimming and J lost 3 bases, with 7 bases between them. CDR3 length equals 13 residues. Germline V gene data show CDR1 as GTSNPN and CDR2 as SVGIG (reference sequence). In nucleotides, the CDR3 is TGTGCCTGGAGTGCCAGCGTCAATCAGCCCCAGCATTTT. As protein: CAWSASVNQPQHF.

The chain has TRBV5-5 and TRBJ2-3, with 7 positions matching TRBD1. The trim removed 4 bases at V and 0 bases at J, leaving 5 bases unmatched. Germline-derived CDR1 and CDR2 are SGHKS and YYEKEE (reference sequence). CDR3 length: 15 amino acids. CDR3 in DNA: TGTGCCAGCAGCACCCGGGACAGCAGCACAGATACGCAGTATTTT. Its protein product is CASSTRDSSTDTQYF. The variable domain in full, completed from reference TRBV5-5 and TRBJ2-3, reads DAGVTQSPTHLIKTRGQQVTLRCSPISGHKSVSWYQQVLGQGPQFIFQYYEKEERGRGNFPDRFSARQFPNYSSELNVNALLLGDSALYLCASSTRDSSTDTQYFGPGTRLTVL.

The V and J genes are TRBV10-1 and TRBJ2-7; TRBD1 agrees at 10 bases. The CDR3 spans 13 residues. The V gene's germline CDR1 is WNHNN and CDR2 SYGVQD (reference sequence). The V gene end was trimmed by 10 bases and the J gene end by 7 bases; junction bases not matched to a gene: 10. CDR3 nucleotide sequence: TGCGCCATCCCTATGGACAGGGGGAGGGAGCAGTACTTC. This gives the protein CAIPMDRGREQYF.

The chain uses TRBV5-1 and TRBJ1-1, with D perhaps matching TRBD1 (5 bases). V was trimmed by 0 bases and J by 4 bases, leaving 13 bases between them. The germline V gene has CDR1 SGHRS and CDR2 YFSETQ. This CDR3 comprises 15 residues. CDR3 nucleotides: TGCGCCAGCAGCTTGGGCGACAGCCTCGTCACTGAAGCTTTCTTT. Amino acids: CASSLGDSLVTEAFF.

A few counts support this clone. The chain joins TRBV6-1 to TRBJ2-1; tentatively, D is TRBD2 (6 bases). The CDR3 is 14 amino acids. Trimming pared 0 bases from V and 6 bases from J, leaving 9 bases between. Germline lookup yields CDR1 MNHNS and CDR2 SASEGT. CDR3 sequence (DNA): TGTGCCAGCAGTGAAGCGCGGGGCGGCAATGAGCAGTTCTTC. This translates into CASSEARGGNEQFF.

This chain links TRBV10-3 with TRBJ1-1; D is unclear. The V end lost 3 bases, the J end lost 1 base, and 12 bases lay between the germline ends. The CDR3 loop spans 15 amino acids. Germline CDR1 is ENHRY and CDR2 is SYGVKD. The CDR3 loop reads CAISDSGRQNTEAFF. CDR3 in DNA: TGTGCCATCAGTGATTCCGGAAGACAGAACACTGAAGCTTTCTTT.

This chain links TRBV29-1 with TRBJ1-3, with no clear D. CDR1 and CDR2 (germline): SQVTM, ANQGSEA. This CDR3 is 14 amino acids long. CDR3 nucleotides: TGCGGCGCCCGTGAGGGAAGCTCTGGAAACACCATATATTTT. Its protein is CGAREGSSGNTIYF.

The sample holds many counts of this clone. This chain joins TRBV27 and TRBJ2-3, with 12 bases fitting TRBD1. The CDR3 extends over 16 amino acids. J lost 5 bases, V lost 4 bases, and 7 bases had no gene match. In germline, CDR1 is MNHEY, CDR2 SMNVEV (reference sequence). The CDR3 protein is CASSWGQGAGEDTQYF. In DNA form, the CDR3 reads TGTGCCAGCAGTTGGGGACAGGGGGCGGGGGAAGATACGCAGTATTTT.

This rearrangement joins TRBV24-1 to TRBJ2-3; D perhaps matches TRBD1 (5 bases). Germline loops: CDR1 KGHDR, CDR2 SFDVKD. V gave up 4 bases and J gave up 1 base, with 8 bases separating them. The CDR3 totals 14 residues. The CDR3 coding sequence is TGTGCCACCAGTGAAGAGACAGGCACAGATACGCAGTATTTT. Translated, it gives CATSEETGTDTQYF.

The chain recombines TRBV9 with TRBJ2-1, with 8 nucleotides matching TRBD2. The CDR3 contains 16 residues. Germline loops: CDR1 SGDLS, CDR2 YYNGEE. Unmatched junction bases numbered 4, after V lost 0 bases and J lost 2 bases. CDR3 loop: CASSVERGRTYNEQFF. The CDR3 nucleotides read TGTGCCAGCAGCGTAGAGCGGGGGAGAACCTACAATGAGCAGTTCTTC.

This chain connects TRBV18 to TRBJ2-1; 13 nucleotides match TRBD2. CDR1 is KGHSH and CDR2 is LQKENI in the germline V gene. CDR3 length equals 18 residues. V shed 4 bases and J 0 bases; nucleotides not matched to a gene: 6. This chain's CDR3 is CASSLRTSGGSSYNEQFF. CDR3 nucleotides: TGTGCCAGCTCACTCCGGACTAGCGGGGGTAGCTCCTACAATGAGCAGTTCTTC.

The rearrangement joins TRBV3-1 (or the pseudogene TRBV3-2) to TRBJ1-2; perhaps TRBD1 as D (6 bases). CDR3 size: 14 residues. The germline CDR1 and CDR2 sequences are LGHDT and YNNKEL (reference sequence). V lost 2 bases and J lost 3, with 10 bases in between. CDR3 nucleotide sequence: TGTGCCAGCAGCCAATCACAGGGTGACTATGGCTACACCTTC. This translates into CASSQSQGDYGYTF.

The chain uses TRBV7-9 and TRBJ1-4; the match to TRBD1 covers 7 bases. CDR3 size: 15 residues. V trimming: 5 bases; J trimming: 5 bases; junction bases outside the gene matches: 8. From germline, CDR1 is SEHNR and CDR2 FQNEAQ (reference sequence). The CDR3 region has the DNA TGTGCCAGCAGCCCCGTCGCAGGGGGAAATGAAAAACTGTTTTTT. It is translated as CASSPVAGGNEKLFF.

This chain uses TRBV5-1 with TRBJ2-7, with D possibly matching TRBD1 (5 bases). CDR1 SGHRS and CDR2 YFSETQ come from the germline V gene. Deletions cut 6 bases from V and 4 bases from J, with 8 bases between. CDR3 length: 11 amino acids. In DNA, the CDR3 is TGCGCCAGCACCGCAGGGTACGAGCAGTACTTC. Protein: CASTAGYEQYF.